One and the same sample provided the 19 T cell receptor beta chains below, sequenced in a study of T cell changes during pregnancy in multiple sclerosis. Generated by immunoSEQ multiplex PCR, the TCRdb table keeps only in-frame clones and is missing some. Here the sample spans tens of thousands of clones, 92% being singletons. Material: peripheral blood, obtained in the second trimester of pregnancy. The receptors originated from a female donor with multiple sclerosis, enrolled in a pregnancy study.

This rearrangement joins TRBV10-3 to TRBJ2-7; 12 nucleotides agree with TRBD2. Trimming cost V 10 bases and J 3 bases; bases outside gene matches: 13. CDR1 and CDR2 from the germline V gene are ENHRY and SYGVKD. The CDR3 spans 16 residues. The CDR3 DNA reads as TGTGCCAGCAAGACTAGCGGGGGCCATAAACTCTACGAGCAGTACTTC. Protein product: CASKTSGGHKLYEQYF.

The chain recombines TRBV7-9 with TRBJ1-6; 7 bases fit TRBD1. The V and J ends lost 5 bases and 7 bases, in that order; junction bases with no gene match: 8. Germline CDR1 and CDR2: SEHNR and FQNEAQ (reference sequence). The length of the CDR3 is 15 residues. CDR3 region: CASSAHRQGNSPLHF. CDR3 bases: TGTGCCAGCAGCGCCCACCGACAGGGAAATTCACCCCTCCACTTT.

This rearrangement joins TRBV19 to TRBJ2-7; 7 bases match TRBD1. The V gene end was trimmed by 3 bases and the J gene end by 1 base; junction bases not matched to a gene: 12. The germline V gene has CDR1 LNHDA and CDR2 SQIVND (reference sequence). This CDR3 contains 17 residues. The CDR3 sequence is CASSITTGNLVSYEQYF. CDR3 coding DNA: TGTGCCAGTAGTATCACGACAGGGAACTTAGTTTCCTACGAGCAGTACTTC. Based on the CDR3 plus reference TRBV19 and TRBJ2-7, the full variable domain is DGGITQSPKYLFRKEGQNVTLSCEQNLNHDAMYWYRQDPGQGLRLIYYSQIVNDFQKGDIAEGYSVSREKKESFPLTVTSAQKNPTAFYLCASSITTGNLVSYEQYFGPGTRLTVT.

The V and J genes are TRBV1 and TRBJ1-3; TRBD1, as called in the table, went unchecked against the DNA. TRBV1 is classified as a pseudogene. CDR3 length equals 16 residues. The CDR3 DNA reads TGCACCAGCAACTCTCCGATCGGGACAGGGTTAAACACCATATATTTT. Translated, it gives CTSNSPIGTGLNTIYF.

The chain combines TRBV19 with TRBJ2-7, with D tentatively TRBD1 (5 bases). Per the germline V gene, CDR1 is LNHDA and CDR2 is SQIVND (reference sequence). The CDR3 extends over 14 amino acids. V was cut by 3 bases and J by 4 bases, with 13 bases left in between. In DNA, the CDR3 is TGTGCCAGTAGTATCAGCTGGGGCGATTACGAGCAGTACTTC. Protein sequence: CASSISWGDYEQYF.

The chain couples TRBV7-9 to TRBJ1-4; D might be TRBD1 (6 bases). The length of the CDR3 is 17 residues. Trimming removed 4 bases at V and 3 bases at J, with 18 bases between. In germline, CDR1 is SEHNR, CDR2 FQNEAQ (reference sequence). For the CDR3, the DNA is TGTGCCAGCAGCTCAGGGACAAACGGTCCTTCTAATGAAAAACTGTTTTTT. The encoded protein is CASSSGTNGPSNEKLFF.

V and J are TRBV19 and TRBJ2-1; 9 positions match TRBD2. Germline assignment: CDR1 LNHDA and CDR2 SQIVND (reference sequence). The CDR3 covers 15 residues. V was clipped by 3 bases and J by 6 bases; unmatched bases: 6. The CDR3, as DNA: TGTGCCAGTAGTATTAGCGGGAGTTTTATCAATGAGCAGTTCTTC. Protein product: CASSISGSFINEQFF.

J is TRBJ2-5 and V is TRBV15; 16 bases align to TRBD2. V dropped 3 bases and J dropped 5; count of bases not matched to a gene: 9. CDR3 length equals 18 residues. CDR1 is LNHNV, CDR2 YYDKDF, per germline (reference sequence). The CDR3 DNA reads as TGTGCCACCAGCAGTGCCGGGACTAGCGGGAGGGCCGGGGAGACCCAGTACTTC. This translates into CATSSAGTSGRAGETQYF.

As concerns this clone: An end of the junction does not agree with germline; a read error may underlie this. The chain carries TRBV7-7 and TRBJ1-2, with a possible D match to TRBD1 (6 bases). The CDR3 has 11 amino acids. Germline CDR1 SSHAT, CDR2 FNYEAQ (reference sequence). CDR3 nucleotides: TGTGCTAGCAGCTTAGTAGGTCAGGGGCCCTTC. It codes for CASSLVGQGPF.

V is TRBV5-1 and J is TRBJ2-4, with TRBD2 as a possible D gene (5 bases). There are 15 residues in the CDR3. CDR1 and CDR2 from the germline V gene are SGHRS and YFSETQ. V was shortened by 2 bases and J by 6 bases, with 15 bases between the two germline ends. The CDR3 DNA is TGCGCCAGCAGCTTAGGGTTAGCGCTGGGAAACATTCAGTACTTC. This gives the protein CASSLGLALGNIQYF.

The chain recombines TRBV23-1 with TRBJ2-7; 13 bases fit TRBD2. TRBV23-1 is designated an ORF whose function remains uncertain. The CDR3 is 16 amino acids. V gave up 6 bases and J gave up 5 bases; unmatched junction bases: 10. The CDR3 region is CASSFYRTSGSHEQYF. The CDR3, as DNA: TGCGCCAGCAGCTTCTATCGGACTAGCGGGAGTCACGAGCAGTACTTC.

This clone has a single count. The rearrangement joins TRBV14 to TRBJ1-4, with D unclear. Trimming removed 2 bases at V and 0 bases at J, with 19 bases between. CDR1 and CDR2 (germline): SGHDN, FVKESK. The CDR3 has 19 residues. In DNA form, the CDR3 reads TGTGCCAGCAGCCAACAGGTTCCGGTGGGTGGGCCAACTAATGAAAAACTGTTTTTT. Translation: CASSQQVPVGGPTNEKLFF.

This chain links TRBV7-2 with TRBJ2-7; TRBD2 matches 7 bases. CDR1 is SGHTA and CDR2 is FQGNSA in the germline V gene. The CDR3 is made up of 14 amino acids. Trimming took 5 bases from V and 5 from J; bases not matched to a gene: 9. The CDR3 DNA sequence: TGTGCCAGCAGCATCCAGCGGGATAAGAACGAGCAGTACTTC. It encodes CASSIQRDKNEQYF.

The gene calls are TRBV7-8 and TRBJ2-3, with D tentatively TRBD2 (6 bases). There are 17 residues in the CDR3. Germline CDR1 is SGHVS and CDR2 is FQNEAQ. The V gene lost 0 bases and the J gene lost 3 bases, with 16 bases spanning the gap. CDR3 nucleotide sequence: TGTGCCAGCAGCTTAGCGTCTGTTGGAGGGAGAACAGATACGCAGTATTTT. As protein: CASSLASVGGRTDTQYF.

This chain links TRBV5-4 with TRBJ1-1; D might be TRBD1 (6 bases). The germline V gene has CDR1 SGHNT and CDR2 YYREEE (reference sequence). Trimming took 5 bases from V and 4 from J, leaving 15 bases between them. The CDR3 is made up of 14 amino acids. In DNA, the CDR3 is TGTGCCAGCAGGGGAGCAGGGGAACCCACTGAAGCTTTCTTT. Translation: CASRGAGEPTEAFF. The full variable domain, rest sourced from reference TRBV5-4 and TRBJ1-1, is ETGVTQSPTHLIKTRGQQVTLRCSSQSGHNTVSWYQQALGQGPQFIFQYYREEENGRGNFPPRFSGLQFPNYSSELNVNALELDDSALYLCASRGAGEPTEAFFGQGTRLTVV.

This rearrangement joins TRBV27 to TRBJ1-5, with a tentative D call TRBD1 (5 bases). V lost 4 bases and J lost 3, with 16 bases in between. The CDR3 is 16 amino acids. Per the germline V gene, CDR1 is MNHEY and CDR2 is SMNVEV (reference sequence). DNA for the CDR3: TGTGCCAGCAGTTCACTCTTGCGGGGGTTCAATCAGCCCCAGCATTTT. Its translation: CASSSLLRGFNQPQHF.

The chain uses TRBV27 and TRBJ2-1, with 11 bases fitting TRBD2. CDR1 is MNHEY and CDR2 is SMNVEV in the germline V gene (reference sequence). This CDR3 has 15 amino acids. Trimming took 3 bases from V and 10 from J; bases not matched to a gene: 8. The CDR3 DNA reads as TGTGCCAGCAGTTTGACTAGCGGGAACCAGGGAGAGCAGTTCTTC. This gives the protein CASSLTSGNQGEQFF.

This clone was seen once. The V and J genes are TRBV6-5 and TRBJ1-1; D uncertain. The CDR3 length is 13 residues. Germline CDR1 and CDR2: MNHEY and SVGAGI. Trimming removed 5 bases from V and 2 bases from J, with 9 bases in between. The CDR3 sequence: CASSSTVNTEAFF. The CDR3 DNA follows: TGTGCCAGCAGTAGTACGGTTAACACTGAAGCTTTCTTT.

The genes are TRBV4-2 and TRBJ2-1; the match to TRBD2 covers 10 bases. The CDR3 consists of 14 residues. J lost 6 bases, V lost 6 bases, and 5 bases had no gene match. Germline assignment: CDR1 LGHNA and CDR2 YNFKEQ. The CDR3 spells CASSLAGEGNEQFF. CDR3 in DNA: TGTGCCAGCAGTCTAGCGGGAGAGGGCAATGAGCAGTTCTTC.